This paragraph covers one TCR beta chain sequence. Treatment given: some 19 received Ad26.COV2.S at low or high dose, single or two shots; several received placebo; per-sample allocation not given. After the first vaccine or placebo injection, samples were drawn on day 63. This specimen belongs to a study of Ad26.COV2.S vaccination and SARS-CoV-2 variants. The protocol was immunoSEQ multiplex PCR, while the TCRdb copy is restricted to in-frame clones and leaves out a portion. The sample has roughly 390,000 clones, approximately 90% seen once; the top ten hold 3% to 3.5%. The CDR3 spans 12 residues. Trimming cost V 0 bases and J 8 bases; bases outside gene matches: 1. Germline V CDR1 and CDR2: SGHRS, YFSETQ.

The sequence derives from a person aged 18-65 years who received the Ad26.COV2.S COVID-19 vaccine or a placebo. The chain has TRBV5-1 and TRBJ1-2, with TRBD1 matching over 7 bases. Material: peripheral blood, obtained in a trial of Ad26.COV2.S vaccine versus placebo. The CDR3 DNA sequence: TGCGCCAGCAGCTTGGCACAGGGGGGCTACACCTTC. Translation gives CASSLAQGGYTF.